Described below is a single T cell receptor beta chain sequence and its context. Its antigen remains unknown. The source of the sample is a study of cytomegalovirus exposure and HLA in healthy donors. On the study more broadly: The approximately 120 validation repertoires, a later analysis reported, used the same platform as the 700 or so repertoires from the first cohort.

The donors were members of the validation cohort, which comprised 120 subjects and was separate from the first cohort of 730 or so subjects. General study points: Around 160 TCR beta chains were listed as cytomegalovirus-associated. Among the CMV-associated chains, three were confirmed in vitro as specific for CMV antigens.

The CDR3 consists of 16 residues. Trimming removed 4 bases from V and 3 bases from J; junction bases left unmatched: 9. The germline V gene encodes CDR1 SGHVS and CDR2 FQNEAQ. TCRdb's copy holds only in-frame clones and misses some; the assay was immunoSEQ multiplex PCR. Of 260,000 or so clones in the sample, approximately 88% are singletons; the top ten hold approximately 0.95%. The TCR sequence derives from a woman aged 18 to 35 in good health and CMV-seronegative. V and J are TRBV7-8 and TRBJ2-7; 10 bases fit TRBD1. Specimen: PBMCs. The CDR3 sequence: CASSSKRDRGGYEQYF. CDR3 coding DNA: TGTGCCAGCAGCTCAAAACGGGACAGGGGTGGCTACGAGCAGTACTTC.